The sequence of this T cell receptor (beta chain) was determined in a study of response to subunit inactivated influenza vaccine. Per germline, CDR1 KGHSH and CDR2 LQKENI. The CDR3 has 16 amino acids. After removal of 0 bases from V and 3 bases from J, the junction contained 7 bases not matched to a gene. TCRdb itself ran the RT-PCR reads through MiXCR, one entry per CDR3 protein. The sample carries approximately 530,000 distinct CDR3 sequences, 7.6% recorded once. This sequence originates from a man in his fifties or sixties who received an inactivated influenza vaccine. The material sequenced was PBMCs from blood, taken around 2 years after vaccination. The gene calls are TRBV18 and TRBJ2-7; TRBD2 aligns across 8 bases. CDR3 DNA sequence: TGTGCCAGCTCACCACCGGGACTAGGTAACGGCTACGAGCAGTACTTC. Translation gives CASSPPGLGNGYEQYF.